This is a list of T cell receptor beta chains from one sample in a study of cytomegalovirus exposure and HLA in healthy donors. Libraries were prepared by immunoSEQ multiplex PCR; TCRdb keeps only in-frame clonotypes and omits some of them. The sample has under 150,000 clones, under 90% seen once. The specimen sequenced was PBMCs. The origin of the receptors is a man between 18 and 29 years old in good health and CMV-seronegative. Each CDR3 is given with its conserved first and last residue. Fields, in order: clone size, J gene, V gene, D gene, CDR3 protein, CDR3 DNA. The D gene is left open where the match is weak. Size tells how often a clone was seen (once, few, many) or the class of an expanded clone, and some rows leave it out.

. | TRBJ2-6 | TRBV4-3 | . | CASSLGTPGANVLTF | TGCGCCAGCAGCCTCGGGACACCTGGGGCCAACGTCCTGACTTTC
. | TRBJ2-2 | TRBV19 | . | CASSIMEVTTGELFF | TGTGCCAGTAGTATAATGGAGGTTACCACCGGGGAGCTGTTTTTT
once | TRBJ2-1 | TRBV6-4 | TRBD1 | CASGTGDSNEQFF | TGTGCCAGCGGGACAGGCGATAGTAATGAGCAGTTCTTC
. | TRBJ2-1 | TRBV28 | . | CASRTRVRGEQFF | TGTGCCAGCAGAACTAGGGTTCGCGGTGAGCAGTTCTTC
. | TRBJ1-2 | TRBV27 | . | CASSPGQGRRYTF | TGTGCCAGCAGCCCCGGGCAGGGGAGACGCTACACCTTC
. | TRBJ1-6 | TRBV13 | . | CASSSPGRVNSPLHF | TGTGCCAGCAGCTCCCCGGGCAGGGTAAATTCACCCCTCCACTTT
. | TRBJ2-7 | TRBV13 | . | CASSSTEIGGAPYEQYF | TGTGCCAGCAGTTCCACCGAGATTGGGGGCGCCCCCTACGAGCAGTACTTC
. | TRBJ2-7 | TRBV18 | . | CASSLIYREEDYEQYF | TGTGCCAGCTCACTGATATACAGGGAAGAAGACTACGAGCAGTACTTC
. | TRBJ1-1 | TRBV9 | TRBD1 | CASSANRGLYTEAFF | TGTGCCAGCAGCGCAAACAGGGGGTTGTACACTGAAGCTTTCTTT
. | TRBJ1-2 | TRBV6-1 | . | CASTTSRAYGYTF | TGTGCCAGCACTACGAGCAGGGCCTATGGCTACACCTTC
. | TRBJ1-5 | TRBV9 | . | CASSVGRGNQPQHF | TGTGCCAGCAGCGTCGGCAGGGGCAATCAGCCCCAGCATTTT
. | TRBJ1-1 | TRBV30 | . | CAWSVLQAKAEAFF | TGTGCCTGGAGTGTACTACAGGCCAAGGCTGAAGCTTTCTTT
. | TRBJ2-7 | TRBV7-9 | TRBD2 | CASSLSLADYEQYF | TGTGCCAGCAGCTTGAGTCTAGCGGACTACGAGCAGTACTTC
. | TRBJ2-2 | TRBV29-1 | . | CSVRQVQTGELFF | TGCAGCGTTAGACAGGTACAAACCGGGGAGCTGTTTTTT
. | TRBJ2-7 | TRBV5-8 | . | CASSLTGRIGQYF | TGTGCCAGCAGCTTGACAGGGAGAATAGGGCAGTACTTC
. | TRBJ1-1 | TRBV15 | . | CATSGTTVRTEAFF | TGTGCCACCAGCGGGACTACGGTGCGTACTGAAGCTTTCTTT
. | TRBJ1-6 | TRBV7-7 | . | CASSPLGDSPLHF | TGTGCTAGCAGCCCCCTAGGGGATTCACCCCTCCACTTT
. | TRBJ1-3 | TRBV19 | . | CASSPDPGTGGNTIYF | TGTGCCAGTAGTCCCGATCCAGGTACTGGCGGAAACACCATATATTTT
. | TRBJ2-3 | TRBV2 | TRBD2 | CASSILAGGTDTQYF | TGTGCCAGCAGCATCCTAGCGGGGGGCACAGATACGCAGTATTTT
. | TRBJ1-1 | TRBV7-2 | . | CASSLVGGNTEAFF | TGTGCCAGCAGCTTAGTCGGGGGGAACACTGAAGCTTTCTTT
. | TRBJ1-5 | TRBV2 | . | CASSAVPGNQPQHF | TGTGCCAGCAGTGCCGTGCCGGGCAATCAGCCCCAGCATTTT
. | TRBJ1-1 | TRBV5-1 | TRBD1 | CASSPGTGVSTEAFF | TGCGCCAGCAGCCCCGGGACAGGGGTGAGCACTGAAGCTTTCTTT
. | TRBJ1-6 | TRBV4-3 | . | CASSREYRTVNSPLHF | TGCGCCAGCAGCCGCGAATATCGGACAGTTAATTCACCCCTCCACTTT
. | TRBJ1-4 | TRBV2 | . | CASSEGPYREKLFF | TGTGCCAGCAGTGAAGGTCCGTACAGGGAAAAACTGTTTTTT
. | TRBJ1-6 | TRBV5-4 | . | CASSPDRPSYNSPLHF | TGTGCCAGCAGCCCTGACAGGCCTTCCTATAATTCACCCCTCCACTTT
. | TRBJ2-4 | TRBV7-8 | TRBD2 | CASSYVTRGEWLVKNIQYF | TGTGCCAGCAGCTACGTAACCCGGGGGGAGTGGCTGGTCAAAAACATTCAGTACTTC
. | TRBJ1-6 | TRBV7-9 | TRBD1 | CASSSTGKDYNSPLHF | TGTGCCAGCAGCTCGACAGGGAAAGACTATAATTCACCCCTCCACTTT
. | TRBJ1-1 | TRBV7-9 | . | CASSLLTGLNTEAFF | TGTGCCAGCAGCCTCCTGACGGGGTTGAACACTGAAGCTTTCTTT
. | TRBJ1-4 | TRBV7-9 | . | CASSSTGSPTNEKLFF | TGTGCCAGCAGCTCAACAGGGTCTCCAACTAATGAAAAACTGTTTTTT
. | TRBJ1-1 | TRBV11-2 | . | CASSLEGSANTEAFF | TGTGCCAGCAGCTTAGAGGGGAGTGCGAACACTGAAGCTTTCTTT
. | TRBJ1-4 | TRBV11-3 | TRBD1 | CASSLGGQSNEKLFF | TGTGCCAGCAGCTTAGGGGGACAGTCTAATGAAAAACTGTTTTTT
. | TRBJ2-1 | TRBV7-3 | TRBD2 | CASSLSASGDPNEQFF | TGTGCCAGCAGCTTATCGGCTAGCGGGGATCCCAATGAGCAGTTCTTC
. | TRBJ1-2 | TRBV5-6 | . | CASSLVLGYTF | TGTGCCAGCAGCTTGGTCTTGGGCTACACCTTC
. | TRBJ2-7 | TRBV27 | . | CASSLGGNEQYF | TGTGCCAGCAGTCTAGGAGGGAACGAGCAGTACTTC
. | TRBJ2-7 | TRBV13 | TRBD1 | CASSSRDRSYEQYF | TGTGCCAGCAGCTCACGGGACAGGTCCTACGAGCAGTACTTC
. | TRBJ2-3 | TRBV19 | . | CASSMAGSTDTQYF | TGTGCCAGTAGTATGGCGGGGAGCACAGATACGCAGTATTTT
. | TRBJ1-6 | TRBV6-6 | . | CASSSDSGYSPLHF | TGTGCCAGCAGTTCCGACAGCGGGTATTCACCCCTCCACTTT
. | TRBJ2-1 | TRBV19 | TRBD2 | CASSRTSGSRSYNEQFF | TGTGCCAGTAGCAGGACTAGCGGGTCTAGGTCCTACAATGAGCAGTTCTTC
. | TRBJ1-1 | TRBV7-8 | . | CASRTPGSDTEAFF | TGTGCCAGCAGAACCCCAGGGTCGGACACTGAAGCTTTCTTT
. | TRBJ1-1 | TRBV4-2 | . | CASSQREGVLNTEAFF | TGTGCCAGCAGCCAGAGGGAGGGCGTATTGAACACTGAAGCTTTCTTT
. | TRBJ1-2 | TRBV4-3 | . | CASSQEAGKSGYTF | TGCGCCAGCAGCCAAGAGGCAGGGAAGAGCGGCTACACCTTC